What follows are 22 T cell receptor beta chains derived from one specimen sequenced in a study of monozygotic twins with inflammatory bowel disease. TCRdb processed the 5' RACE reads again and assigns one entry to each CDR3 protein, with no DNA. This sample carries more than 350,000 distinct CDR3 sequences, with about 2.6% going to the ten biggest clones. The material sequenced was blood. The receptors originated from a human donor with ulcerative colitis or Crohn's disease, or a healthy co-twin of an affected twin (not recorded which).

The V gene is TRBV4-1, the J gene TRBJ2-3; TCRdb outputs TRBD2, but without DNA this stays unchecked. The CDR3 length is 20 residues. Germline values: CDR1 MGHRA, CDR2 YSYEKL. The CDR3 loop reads CASSQDEGTSGGRRTDTQYF.

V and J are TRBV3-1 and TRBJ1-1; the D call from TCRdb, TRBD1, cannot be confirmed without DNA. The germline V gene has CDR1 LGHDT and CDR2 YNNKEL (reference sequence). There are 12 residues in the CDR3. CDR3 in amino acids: CASSQRPGHAFF.

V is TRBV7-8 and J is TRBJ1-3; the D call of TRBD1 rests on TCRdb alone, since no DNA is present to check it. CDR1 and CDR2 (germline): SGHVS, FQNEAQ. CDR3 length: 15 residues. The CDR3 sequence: CASSLRPGAGNTIYF.

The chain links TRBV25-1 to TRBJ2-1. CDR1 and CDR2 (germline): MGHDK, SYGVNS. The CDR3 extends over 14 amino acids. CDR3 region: CASSEYKTYNEQFF.

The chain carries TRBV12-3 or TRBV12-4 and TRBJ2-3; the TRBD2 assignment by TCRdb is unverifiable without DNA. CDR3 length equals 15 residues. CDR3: CASRTSGRGDDTQYF.

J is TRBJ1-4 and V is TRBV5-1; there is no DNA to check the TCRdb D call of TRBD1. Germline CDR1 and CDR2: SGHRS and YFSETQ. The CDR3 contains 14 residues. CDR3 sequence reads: CASSSTGVNEKLFF. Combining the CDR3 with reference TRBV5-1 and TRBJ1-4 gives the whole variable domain KAGVTQTPRYLIKTRGQQVTLSCSPISGHRSVSWYQQTPGQGLQFLFEYFSETQRNKGNFPGRFSGRQFSNSRSEMNVSTLELGDSALYLCASSSTGVNEKLFFGSGTQLSVL.

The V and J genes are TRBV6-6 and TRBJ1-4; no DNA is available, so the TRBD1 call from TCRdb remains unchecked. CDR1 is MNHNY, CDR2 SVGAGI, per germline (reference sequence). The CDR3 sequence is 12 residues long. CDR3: CASKGDSEKLFF.

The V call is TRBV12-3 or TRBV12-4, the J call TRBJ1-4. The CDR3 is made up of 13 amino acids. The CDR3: CASRESTNEKLFF.

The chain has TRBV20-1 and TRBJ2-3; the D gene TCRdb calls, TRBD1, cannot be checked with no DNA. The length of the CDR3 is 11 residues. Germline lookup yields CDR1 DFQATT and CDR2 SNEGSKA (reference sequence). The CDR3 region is CGLGGTDTQYF.

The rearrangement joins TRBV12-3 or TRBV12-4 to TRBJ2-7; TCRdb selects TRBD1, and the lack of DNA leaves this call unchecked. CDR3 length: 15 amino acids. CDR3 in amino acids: CASSRPRTETYEQYF.

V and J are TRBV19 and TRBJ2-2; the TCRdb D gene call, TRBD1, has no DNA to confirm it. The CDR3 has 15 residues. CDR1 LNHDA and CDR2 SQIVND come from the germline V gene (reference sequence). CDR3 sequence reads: CASSMRGQGIGELFF.

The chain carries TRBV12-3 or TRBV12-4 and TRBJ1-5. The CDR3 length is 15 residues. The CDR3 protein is CASTISGYSNQPQHF.

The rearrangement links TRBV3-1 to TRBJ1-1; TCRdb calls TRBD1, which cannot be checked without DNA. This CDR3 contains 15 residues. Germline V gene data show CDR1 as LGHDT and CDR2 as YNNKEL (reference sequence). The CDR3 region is CASSHHGQGDTEAFF.

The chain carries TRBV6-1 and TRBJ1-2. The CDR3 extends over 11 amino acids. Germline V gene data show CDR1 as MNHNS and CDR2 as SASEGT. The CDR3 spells CASNSVYGYTF.

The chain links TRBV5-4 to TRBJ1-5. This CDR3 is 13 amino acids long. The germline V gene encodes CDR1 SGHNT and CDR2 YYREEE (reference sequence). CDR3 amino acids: CASSPDLNQPQHF.

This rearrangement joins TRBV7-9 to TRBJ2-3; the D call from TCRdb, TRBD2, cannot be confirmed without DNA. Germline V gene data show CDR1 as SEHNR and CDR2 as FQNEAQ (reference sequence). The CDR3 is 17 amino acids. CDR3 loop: CASSLARLAGGGDTQYF.

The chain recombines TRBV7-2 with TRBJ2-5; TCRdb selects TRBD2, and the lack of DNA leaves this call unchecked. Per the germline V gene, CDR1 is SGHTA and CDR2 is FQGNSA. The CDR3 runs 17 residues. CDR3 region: CASSPGTSGGPRETQYF. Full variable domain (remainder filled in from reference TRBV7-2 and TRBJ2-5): GAGVSQSPSNKVTEKGKDVELRCDPISGHTALYWYRQSLGQGLEFLIYFQGNSAPDKSGLPSDRFSAERTGGSVSTLTIQRTQQEDSAVYLCASSPGTSGGPRETQYFGPGTRLLVL.

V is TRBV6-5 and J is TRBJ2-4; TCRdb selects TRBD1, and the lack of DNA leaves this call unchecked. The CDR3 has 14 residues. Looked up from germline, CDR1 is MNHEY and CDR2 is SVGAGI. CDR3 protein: CASSSGGSKNIQYF.

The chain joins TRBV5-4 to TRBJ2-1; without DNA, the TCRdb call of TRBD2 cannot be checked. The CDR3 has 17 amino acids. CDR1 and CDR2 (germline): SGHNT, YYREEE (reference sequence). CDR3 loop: CASSFTSGGAYGNEQFF.

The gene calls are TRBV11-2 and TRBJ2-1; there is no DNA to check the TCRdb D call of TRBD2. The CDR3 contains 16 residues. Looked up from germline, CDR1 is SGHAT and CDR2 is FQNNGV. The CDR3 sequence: CASSLGQRGGYNEQFF.

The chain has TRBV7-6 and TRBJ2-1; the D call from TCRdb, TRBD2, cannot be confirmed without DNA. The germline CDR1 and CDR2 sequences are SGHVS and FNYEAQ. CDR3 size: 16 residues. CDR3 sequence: CASSLTGTSGGNEQFF.

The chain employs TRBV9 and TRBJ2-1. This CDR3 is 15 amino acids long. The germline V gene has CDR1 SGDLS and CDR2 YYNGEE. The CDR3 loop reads CASSVGGIAYNEQFF.